This T cell receptor (beta chain) appears in the sequencing data of a study of T cells in Graves' hyperthyroidism and ophthalmopathy. Looking at the study overall: Pretreatment peripheral blood was obtained at initial diagnosis.

The study, taken as a whole, reports: In the analysis, a 13 V-J model separated ophthalmopathy from stable hyperthyroidism.

The TCR beta CDR3 regions underwent amplification using RNA transcripts as the source. A set of HTBI primers served as the primers for a first-round RT-PCR of the TCR CDR3. MiXCR was run by TCRdb on the multiplex PCR reads, yielding one entry per CDR3 protein. The sample lists about 410,000 distinct CDR3 sequences; roughly 15% were seen once. The study left out patients who had uncontrolled infection, other autoimmune disease, pregnancy or lactation. J lost 3 bases, V lost 8 bases, and 14 bases had no gene match. The germline V gene encodes CDR1 LNHDA and CDR2 SQIVND (reference sequence). CDR3 length equals 18 residues. As to this clonotype: No antigen is known for it.

The chain recombines TRBV19 with TRBJ2-2; 11 bases fit TRBD2. The sequence was collected from a man younger than 30 with Graves' ophthalmopathy. The specimen sequenced was blood. The CDR3 region is CASFDSLAGGPHTGELFF. As DNA, the CDR3 is TGTGCCAGTTTTGATTCCTTAGCGGGAGGGCCCCACACCGGGGAGCTGTTTTTT.